This is a list of T cell receptor beta chains from one sample in a study of human T cells and chemical hapten exposure. One entry per CDR3 protein results from TCRdb running MiXCR on the RACE reads. The data contain 70,000 to 90,000 distinct CDR3 sequences, more than 9% of them singletons. The sequenced sample was whole blood, obtained in connection with sensitization to the hapten diphenylcyclopropenone (DPC). Source of these receptors: a woman aged 45 to 65 with alopecia areata. Some clones in this sample may be carry-over from other donors' samples. CDR3s include the opening cysteine and the closing phenylalanine or tryptophan. Each record gives: D gene, V gene, J gene, clone size, CDR3 protein, CDR3 DNA. D genes are given only for firm matches. Rows give clone size only sometimes, using once, few, many, or a class for an expanded clone.

d_gene: -
v_gene: TRBV11-2
j_gene: TRBJ2-7
abundance: -
CDR3aa: CASSFYILHEQYF
CDR3nt: TGTGCCAGCAGCTTTTACATACTCCACGAGCAGTACTTC

d_gene: TRBD2
v_gene: TRBV29-1
j_gene: TRBJ2-2
abundance: many
CDR3aa: CSVERLAGSTGELFF
CDR3nt: TGCAGCGTCGAACGACTAGCGGGGTCCACCGGGGAGCTGTTTTTT

d_gene: -
v_gene: TRBV28
j_gene: TRBJ2-6
abundance: many
CDR3aa: CASSLFVGGSGANVLTF
CDR3nt: TGTGCCAGCAGTTTATTTGTAGGGGGCTCTGGGGCCAACGTCCTGACTTTC

d_gene: -
v_gene: TRBV18
j_gene: TRBJ1-2
abundance: few
CDR3aa: CASSPTDNYGYTF
CDR3nt: TGTGCCAGCTCACCGACAGATAACTATGGCTACACCTTC

d_gene: TRBD2
v_gene: TRBV4-2
j_gene: TRBJ2-7
abundance: few
CDR3aa: CASSQTAGGIDSYEQYF
CDR3nt: TGTGCCAGCAGCCAAACAGCGGGAGGTATTGACTCCTACGAGCAGTACTTC

d_gene: -
v_gene: TRBV20-1
j_gene: TRBJ1-1
abundance: -
CDR3aa: CSARDPFSGGAEAFF
CDR3nt: TGCAGTGCTAGAGATCCTTTCTCCGGGGGAGCTGAAGCTTTCTTT

d_gene: TRBD2
v_gene: TRBV20-1
j_gene: TRBJ2-2
abundance: -
CDR3aa: CSARDPTSGSSTGELFF
CDR3nt: TGCAGTGCTAGAGACCCCACTAGCGGGAGTAGCACCGGGGAGCTGTTTTTT

d_gene: TRBD2
v_gene: TRBV19
j_gene: TRBJ2-7
abundance: few
CDR3aa: CASSRRLSGEGREQYF
CDR3nt: TGTGCCAGTAGCCGAAGACTCTCGGGGGAGGGAAGGGAGCAGTACTTC

d_gene: -
v_gene: TRBV28
j_gene: TRBJ1-1
abundance: many
CDR3aa: CASSWIPYTEAFF
CDR3nt: TGTGCCAGCAGTTGGATACCCTACACTGAAGCTTTCTTT

d_gene: -
v_gene: TRBV7-8
j_gene: TRBJ2-5
abundance: many
CDR3aa: CASSLGARATQYF
CDR3nt: TGTGCCAGCAGCTTAGGGGCCAGGGCGACCCAGTACTTC

d_gene: -
v_gene: TRBV7-2
j_gene: TRBJ2-3
abundance: many
CDR3aa: CASSLRSQTDTQYF
CDR3nt: TGTGCCAGCAGCTTAAGGTCGCAGACAGATACGCAGTATTTT

d_gene: TRBD1
v_gene: TRBV12-3/TRBV12-4
j_gene: TRBJ2-5
abundance: many
CDR3aa: CASAPWDRALETQYF
CDR3nt: TGTGCCAGCGCACCGTGGGACAGGGCGCTAGAGACCCAGTACTTC

d_gene: -
v_gene: TRBV11-1
j_gene: TRBJ1-1
abundance: many
CDR3aa: CASSFGRATEAFF
CDR3nt: TGTGCCAGCAGCTTTGGAAGGGCCACTGAAGCTTTCTTT

d_gene: TRBD1
v_gene: TRBV15
j_gene: TRBJ1-2
abundance: few
CDR3aa: CATERTGRGFNYGYTF
CDR3nt: TGTGCCACGGAAAGGACAGGGAGAGGGTTCAACTATGGCTACACCTTC

d_gene: -
v_gene: TRBV30
j_gene: TRBJ1-1
abundance: many
CDR3aa: CAWSWGGWDIF
CDR3nt: TGTGCCTGGAGTTGGGGTGGATGGGACATCTTT

d_gene: -
v_gene: TRBV14
j_gene: TRBJ2-1
abundance: few
CDR3aa: CASSQLGTEWKFF
CDR3nt: TGTGCCAGCAGCCAATTGGGGACGGAATGGAAGTTCTTC

d_gene: TRBD1
v_gene: TRBV6-6
j_gene: TRBJ1-2
abundance: -
CDR3aa: CASSFTGGADGYTF
CDR3nt: TGTGCCAGCAGTTTCACAGGGGGCGCTGATGGCTACACCTTC

d_gene: -
v_gene: TRBV28
j_gene: TRBJ2-5
abundance: many
CDR3aa: CASQASDQETQYF
CDR3nt: TGTGCCAGCCAGGCGTCGGACCAAGAGACCCAGTACTTC

d_gene: TRBD2
v_gene: TRBV7-6
j_gene: TRBJ2-3
abundance: -
CDR3aa: CASSIWTSGTSTDTQYF
CDR3nt: TGTGCCAGCAGCATATGGACTAGCGGGACTAGCACAGATACGCAGTATTTT

d_gene: TRBD2
v_gene: TRBV9
j_gene: TRBJ2-5
abundance: -
CDR3aa: CASSGTSGEETQYF
CDR3nt: TGTGCCAGCAGCGGGACTAGCGGGGAAGAGACCCAGTACTTC

d_gene: -
v_gene: TRBV12-3/TRBV12-4
j_gene: TRBJ2-2
abundance: -
CDR3aa: CASSPAAGVTGELFF
CDR3nt: TGTGCCAGCAGCCCTGCGGCAGGCGTCACCGGGGAGCTGTTTTTT

d_gene: -
v_gene: TRBV21-1
j_gene: TRBJ1-1
abundance: -
CDR3aa: CASSKGQGADTEAFF
CDR3nt: TGTGCCAGCAGCAAAGGACAGGGGGCGGATACTGAAGCTTTCTTT

d_gene: -
v_gene: TRBV7-9
j_gene: TRBJ1-1
abundance: -
CDR3aa: CASSLGSGTRMNTEAFF
CDR3nt: TGTGCCAGCAGCTTAGGAAGTGGTACAAGAATGAACACTGAAGCTTTCTTT

d_gene: -
v_gene: TRBV7-8
j_gene: TRBJ2-7
abundance: many
CDR3aa: CASSPRRDRAYEQYF
CDR3nt: TGTGCCAGCAGCCCACGCCGCGACAGAGCCTACGAGCAGTACTTC

d_gene: -
v_gene: TRBV28
j_gene: TRBJ2-7
abundance: few
CDR3aa: CASWTAQYEQYF
CDR3nt: TGTGCCAGCTGGACTGCTCAATACGAGCAGTACTTC

d_gene: -
v_gene: TRBV20-1
j_gene: TRBJ2-5
abundance: many
CDR3aa: CSAYPTGIMETQYF
CDR3nt: TGCAGTGCTTACCCCACAGGAATTATGGAGACCCAGTACTTC

d_gene: -
v_gene: TRBV9
j_gene: TRBJ2-1
abundance: many
CDR3aa: CASSVSGPGEQFF
CDR3nt: TGTGCCAGCAGCGTTTCCGGGCCCGGTGAGCAGTTCTTC

d_gene: -
v_gene: TRBV28
j_gene: TRBJ1-6
abundance: -
CDR3aa: CASSRPSSYNSPLHF
CDR3nt: TGTGCCAGCAGTCGGCCTAGCTCCTATAATTCACCCCTCCACTTT

d_gene: TRBD2
v_gene: TRBV30
j_gene: TRBJ2-1
abundance: few
CDR3aa: CAWSGMRREKFF
CDR3nt: TGTGCCTGGAGTGGGATGCGGCGGGAGAAGTTCTTC

d_gene: TRBD1
v_gene: TRBV11-2
j_gene: TRBJ1-6
abundance: many
CDR3aa: CASSKNPGQINSPLHF
CDR3nt: TGTGCCAGCAGCAAAAATCCGGGACAGATTAATTCACCCCTCCACTTT